The source of this T cell receptor (beta chain) is a study of cytomegalovirus exposure and HLA in healthy donors. Study-wide findings and caveats: According to an earlier analysis, most TCR beta V segments yielded productive rearrangements about 87% or about 30% of the time. The study dropped some indistinguishable V segments, TRBV6-2 and TRBV6-3 among them.

The V end was cut by 2 bases, the J end by 0 bases, with 10 bases between. This CDR3 is 15 amino acids long. CDR1 is SGHDT, CDR2 YYEEEE, per germline. About this clone itself: Its antigen remains unknown.

PCR primers comprised 60 Vbeta and 13 Jbeta primers. Original methodology: Unique TCR beta chains numbered 80 million to 95 million in a later analysis, with roughly 11 million shared. Profiling relied on immunoSEQ multiplex PCR, and the TCRdb table lists in-frame clones only, not all of them. D and trimming come from the DNA, and the V and J calls and clone size come from that table. The data hold roughly 160,000 clones, with around 80% observed a single time. The sequence was collected from a male donor in good health and CMV-seronegative. What was sequenced was PBMCs. This rearrangement joins TRBV5-6 to TRBJ2-3; D is ambiguous. CDR3 in DNA: TGTGCCAGCAGCTTTTCCGGAGCTAGCACAGATACGCAGTATTTT. It specifies CASSFSGASTDTQYF. Filled out from reference TRBV5-6 and TRBJ2-3, the complete variable domain reads DAGVTQSPTHLIKTRGQQVTLRCSPKSGHDTVSWYQQALGQGPQFIFQYYEEEERQRGNFPDRFSGHQFPNYSSELNVNALLLGDSALYLCASSFSGASTDTQYFGPGTRLTVL.